This T cell receptor beta chain was recovered during a study of early T cells in non-severe SARS-CoV-2 infection. This clonotype showed up many times. Its cognate antigen is unknown. Attachment of unique molecular identifiers to individual cDNA molecules was performed. TCRdb used MiXCR to reprocess the 5' RACE reads, holding one entry per CDR3 protein. The sample shows 20,000 to 30,000 distinct CDR3 sequences, less than 7% of them seen only once. The CDR3 totals 15 residues. V lost 4 bases, J lost 2 bases, and 12 bases lay in between. Germline V lookup: CDR1 LNHDA, CDR2 SQIVND (reference sequence). Study outcomes and limitations: Sequences matched to VDJdb favored anti-spike CD8 responses, while private and CD4 specificities were missed.

The sample was whole blood. The receptor comes from an adult who was a healthcare worker with PCR-confirmed SARS-CoV-2 infection or an uninfected control (not recorded which). V is TRBV19 and J is TRBJ1-5, with D unclear. CDR3 nucleotides: TGTGCCAGTAGTACCACACCGGCGGGCAATCAGCCCCAGCATTTT. Translated: CASSTTPAGNQPQHF.